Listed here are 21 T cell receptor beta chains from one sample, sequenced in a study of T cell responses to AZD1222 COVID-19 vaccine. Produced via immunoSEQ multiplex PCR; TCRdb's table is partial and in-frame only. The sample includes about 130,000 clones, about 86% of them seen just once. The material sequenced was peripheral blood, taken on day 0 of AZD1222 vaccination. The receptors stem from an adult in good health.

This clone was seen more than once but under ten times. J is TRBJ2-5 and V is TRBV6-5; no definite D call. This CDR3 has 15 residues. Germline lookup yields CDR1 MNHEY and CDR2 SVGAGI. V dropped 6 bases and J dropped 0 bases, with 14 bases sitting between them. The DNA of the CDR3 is TGTGCCAGCAGCCACTTCGGCAGGCACCAAGAGACCCAGTACTTC. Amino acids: CASSHFGRHQETQYF.

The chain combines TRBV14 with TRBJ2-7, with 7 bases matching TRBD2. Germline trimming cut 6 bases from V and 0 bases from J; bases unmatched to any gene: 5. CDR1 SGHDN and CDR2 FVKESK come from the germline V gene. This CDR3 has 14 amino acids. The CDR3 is CASRPSGHSYEQYF. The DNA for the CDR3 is TGTGCCAGCAGGCCTAGCGGTCACTCCTACGAGCAGTACTTC.

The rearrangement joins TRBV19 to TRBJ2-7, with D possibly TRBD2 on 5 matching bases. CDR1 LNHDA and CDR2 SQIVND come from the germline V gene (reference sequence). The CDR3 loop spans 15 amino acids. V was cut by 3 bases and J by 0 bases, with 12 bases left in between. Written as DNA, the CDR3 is TGTGCCAGTAGTATTCCCGGGGAGAGCTCCTACGAGCAGTACTTC. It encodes CASSIPGESSYEQYF.

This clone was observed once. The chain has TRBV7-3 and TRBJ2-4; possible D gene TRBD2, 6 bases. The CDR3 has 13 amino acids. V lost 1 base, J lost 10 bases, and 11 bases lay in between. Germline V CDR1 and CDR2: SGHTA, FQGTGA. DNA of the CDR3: TGTGCCAGCAGCTTAAATCCGGCGGGGATTCAGTACTTC. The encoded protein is CASSLNPAGIQYF. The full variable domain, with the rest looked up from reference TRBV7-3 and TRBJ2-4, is GAGVSQTPSNKVTEKGKYVELRCDPISGHTALYWYRQSLGQGPEFLIYFQGTGAADDSGLPNDRFFAVRPEGSVSTLKIQRTERGDSAVYLCASSLNPAGIQYFGAGTRLSVL.

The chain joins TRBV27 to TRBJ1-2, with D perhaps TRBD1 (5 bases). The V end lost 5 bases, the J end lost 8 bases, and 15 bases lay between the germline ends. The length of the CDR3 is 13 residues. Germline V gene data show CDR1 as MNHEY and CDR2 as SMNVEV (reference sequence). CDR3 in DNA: TGTGCCAGCAGTCCGTACCCCCGGGGCGGCTACACCTTC. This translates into CASSPYPRGGYTF.

The CDR3 nucleotides read TGTGCCAGCAGCTTGTTCGTACAGGGAGAACCCCAAGAGACCCAGTACTTC. Amino acids: CASSLFVQGEPQETQYF. The rearrangement uses TRBV5-6 and TRBJ2-5, with D tentatively TRBD1 (6 bases). The V and J ends lost 1 base and 1 base respectively, with 17 bases between them. Germline V CDR1 and CDR2: SGHDT, YYEEEE. There are 17 residues in the CDR3.

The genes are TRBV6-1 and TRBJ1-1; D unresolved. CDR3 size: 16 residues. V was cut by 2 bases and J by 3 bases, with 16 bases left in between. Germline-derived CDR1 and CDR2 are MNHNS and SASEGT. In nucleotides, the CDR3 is TGTGCCAGCAGTGAACGGAGGGAGCCGAGGGACACTGAAGCTTTCTTT. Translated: CASSERREPRDTEAFF.

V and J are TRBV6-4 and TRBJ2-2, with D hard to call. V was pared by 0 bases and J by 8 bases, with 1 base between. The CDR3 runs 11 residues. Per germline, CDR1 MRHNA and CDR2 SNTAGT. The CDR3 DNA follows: TGTGCCAGCAGTGACTCAGGGGAGCTGTTTTTT. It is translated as CASSDSGELFF.

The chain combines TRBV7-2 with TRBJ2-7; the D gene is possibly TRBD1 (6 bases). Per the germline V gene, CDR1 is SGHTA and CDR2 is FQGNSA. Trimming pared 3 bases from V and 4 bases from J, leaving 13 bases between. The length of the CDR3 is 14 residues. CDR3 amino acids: CASSLGQPAYEQYF. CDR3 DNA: TGTGCCAGCAGCTTGGGACAACCGGCTTACGAGCAGTACTTC.

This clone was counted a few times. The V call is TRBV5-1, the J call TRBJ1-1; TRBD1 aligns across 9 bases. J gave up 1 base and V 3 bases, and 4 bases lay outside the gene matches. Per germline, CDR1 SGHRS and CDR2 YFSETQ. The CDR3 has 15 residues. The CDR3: CASSWTTGGNTEAFF. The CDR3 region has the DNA TGCGCCAGCAGCTGGACGACAGGGGGGAACACTGAAGCTTTCTTT.

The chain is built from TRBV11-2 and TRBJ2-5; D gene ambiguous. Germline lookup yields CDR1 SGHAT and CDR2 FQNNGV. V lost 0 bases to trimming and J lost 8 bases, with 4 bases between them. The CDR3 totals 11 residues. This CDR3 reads CASSLETTQYF. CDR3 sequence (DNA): TGTGCCAGCAGCTTAGAAACAACCCAGTACTTC. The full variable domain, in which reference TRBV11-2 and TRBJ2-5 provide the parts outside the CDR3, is EAGVAQSPRYKIIEKRQSVAFWCNPISGHATLYWYQQILGQGPKLLIQFQNNGVVDDSQLPKDRFSAERLKGVDSTLKIQPAKLEDSAVYLCASSLETTQYFGPGTRLLVL.

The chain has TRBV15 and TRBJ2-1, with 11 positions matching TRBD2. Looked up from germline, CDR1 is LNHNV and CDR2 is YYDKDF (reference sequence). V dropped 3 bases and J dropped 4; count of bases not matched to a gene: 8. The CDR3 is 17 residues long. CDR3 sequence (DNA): TGTGCCACCAGCAGGGAATCTAGCGGGAGGTCGTACAATGAGCAGTTCTTC. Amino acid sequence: CATSRESSGRSYNEQFF.

CDR3 region: CASVPHRVANYGYTF. DNA of the CDR3: TGTGCCAGCGTACCCCACAGGGTAGCTAACTATGGCTACACCTTC. The chain is built from TRBV6-5 and TRBJ1-2; D is perhaps TRBD1 (6 bases). This CDR3 spans 15 amino acids. The V end lost 8 bases, the J end lost 0 bases, and 16 bases lay between the germline ends. The germline V gene has CDR1 MNHEY and CDR2 SVGAGI.

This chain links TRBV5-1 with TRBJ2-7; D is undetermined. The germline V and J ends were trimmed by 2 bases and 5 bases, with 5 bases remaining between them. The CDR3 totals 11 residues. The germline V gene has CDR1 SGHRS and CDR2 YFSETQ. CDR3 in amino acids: CASSFGHEQYF. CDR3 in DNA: TGCGCCAGCAGCTTCGGGCACGAGCAGTACTTC.

The DNA of the CDR3 is TGTGCCAGTAGCACAGCAGGGGGCACCGGGGAGCTGTTTTTT. Translation gives CASSTAGGTGELFF. The rearrangement uses TRBV19 and TRBJ2-2; 7 bases agree with TRBD1. Germline CDR1 is LNHDA and CDR2 is SQIVND (reference sequence). The CDR3 loop spans 14 amino acids. The junction had 5 bases not matched to a gene; V was cut back by 6 bases and J by 4 bases. The full variable domain, completed using reference TRBV19 and TRBJ2-2, is DGGITQSPKYLFRKEGQNVTLSCEQNLNHDAMYWYRQDPGQGLRLIYYSQIVNDFQKGDIAEGYSVSREKKESFPLTVTSAQKNPTAFYLCASSTAGGTGELFFGEGSRLTVL.

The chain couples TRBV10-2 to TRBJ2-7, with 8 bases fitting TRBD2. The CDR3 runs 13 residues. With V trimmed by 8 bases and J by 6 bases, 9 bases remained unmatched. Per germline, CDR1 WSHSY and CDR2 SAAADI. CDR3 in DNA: TGCGCCAGCTCTAGCGGGCTCCCTCCCGAGCAGTACTTC. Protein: CASSSGLPPEQYF.

CDR3 in DNA: TGTGCCAGCAGTGGCGGGAGGGTAGGTGAGCAGTTCTTC. This codes for CASSGGRVGEQFF. V gene TRBV2 combines with J gene TRBJ2-1; 9 bases line up with TRBD2. The CDR3 is 13 residues long. The junction had 4 bases not matched to a gene; V was cut back by 4 bases and J by 9 bases. The germline gives CDR1 SNHLY, CDR2 FYNNEI.

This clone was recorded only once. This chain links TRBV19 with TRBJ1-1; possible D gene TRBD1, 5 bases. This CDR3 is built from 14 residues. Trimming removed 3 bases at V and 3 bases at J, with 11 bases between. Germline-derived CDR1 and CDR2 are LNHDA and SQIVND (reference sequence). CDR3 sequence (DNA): TGTGCCAGTAGTATTATGACGGGGGACACTGAAGCTTTCTTT. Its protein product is CASSIMTGDTEAFF.

CDR3 in DNA: TGTGCCAGCAGCTTAACTAGGGGGGGTTACGAGCAGTACTTC. Its protein product is CASSLTRGGYEQYF. The genes are TRBV7-8 and TRBJ2-7; D perhaps matches TRBD2 (7 bases). The CDR3 contains 14 residues. Per germline, CDR1 SGHVS and CDR2 FQNEAQ. With 2 bases removed from V and 4 bases from J, the gap between germline ends came to 12 bases.

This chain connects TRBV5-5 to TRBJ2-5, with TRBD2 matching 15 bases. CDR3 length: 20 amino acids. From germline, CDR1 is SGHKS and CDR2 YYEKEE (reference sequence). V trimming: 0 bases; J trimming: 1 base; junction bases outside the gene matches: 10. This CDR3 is CASSLAPGLAGGLVQETQYF. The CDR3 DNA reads TGTGCCAGCAGCTTGGCCCCGGGACTAGCGGGGGGCCTTGTCCAAGAGACCCAGTACTTC.

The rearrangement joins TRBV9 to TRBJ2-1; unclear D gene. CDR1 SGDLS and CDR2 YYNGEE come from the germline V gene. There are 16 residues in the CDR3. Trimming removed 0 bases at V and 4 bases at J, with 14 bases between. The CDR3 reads CASSVDWSPEYNEQFF. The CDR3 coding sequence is TGTGCCAGCAGCGTAGATTGGAGTCCGGAATACAATGAGCAGTTCTTC.